This TCR beta chain is from a study of blood T cells in healthy people across ages. Germline V gene lookup returns CDR1 SQVTM and CDR2 ANQGSEA. The trim removed 6 bases at V and 5 bases at J, leaving 15 bases unmatched. The CDR3 runs 16 residues. The second PCR ran roughly 7 to 12 cycles with a sample-barcoded 5' primer and J-beta primers. TCRdb itself ran the 5' RACE reads through MiXCR, one entry per CDR3 protein. This table has approximately 1,700,000 distinct CDR3 sequences, approximately 39% appearing once. V gene TRBV29-1 combines with J gene TRBJ1-2; 10 nucleotides match TRBD1. Sequenced sample: blood. The receptor was derived from a human donor in good health. The CDR3 here is CSVPMSGDRGKYGYTF. The CDR3 bases are TGCAGCGTCCCCATGAGTGGGGACAGGGGCAAGTATGGCTACACCTTC.